This entry features one T cell receptor (beta chain) sequence. Its antigen is undetermined. The junction departs from the called germline gene at one end, perhaps through a read error. The CDR3 contains 17 residues. CDR1 and CDR2 from the germline V gene are SGHRS and YFSETQ. This sample's RNA came from whole unsorted tissue. This non-tumor lung sample came from over 3 cm beyond the tumor edge. The data belong to a study of tumor and adjacent non-tumor tissue in lung cancer. Overall study: The patients, roughly 9 men and four to six women, were roughly 30 to 76 with stage I to III disease. Study-wide findings and caveats: Tumor TCR diversity, when higher, was linked to shorter survival. Significantly higher TCR diversity was found in tumor than normal lung.

The library came from three nested PCR rounds adapted from ARM-PCR protocols. TCRdb re-called the multiplex PCR reads through MiXCR, storing one row per CDR3 protein. The sample holds 44,000 or so distinct CDR3 sequences, 60% to 70% seen once. The chain links TRBV5-1 to TRBJ2-2, with D possibly matching TRBD2 (7 bases). The TCR was taken from a woman in her thirties or forties with non-small cell lung cancer. Material: distant non-tumor lung tissue. CDR3 DNA: TGCGCCAGCAGCTTAGCCGTGGCGGGGGCCGGCACCAGGGAGCTGTTTTTT. Its translation: CASSLAVAGAGTRELFF.